This T cell receptor (beta chain) was recorded in a study of cytomegalovirus exposure and HLA in healthy donors. This PCR relied on a set of 60 Vbeta primers and 13 Jbeta primers. Data came from immunoSEQ multiplex PCR; TCRdb stores just in-frame clones and leaves some out. This table holds about 170,000 clones, around 77% found once. V was shortened by 8 bases and J by 4 bases, with 14 bases between the two germline ends. Germline CDR1 reads MDHEN; CDR2 reads SYDVKM. The CDR3 sequence is 14 residues long. Study findings and constraints: A highly shared variant cluster was judged a likely technical artifact. Overall, roughly 160 TCR beta chains were annotated as cytomegalovirus-associated.

Notes on this clone: Its antigen is currently unknown.

This chain connects TRBV28 to TRBJ1-4; maybe TRBD1 (5 bases). Source material: PBMCs. The sequence was obtained from a female donor in good health and CMV-seronegative. CDR3 sequence (DNA): TGTGCCAGCGGAGGGGCAGGGTATAATGAAAAACTGTTTTTT. Translating gives CASGGAGYNEKLFF.